These T cell receptor beta chains were read from a single sample in a study of T cell responses to AZD1222 COVID-19 vaccine. Sequencing used immunoSEQ multiplex PCR; TCRdb keeps in-frame clones, though not all of them. Of approximately 110,000 clones in the sample, roughly 86% are singletons; the top ten hold about 4.1%. Sequences were derived from peripheral blood, sampled on day 0 of AZD1222 vaccination. These receptors came from an adult in good health. Each CDR3 is given with its conserved first and last residue. The D gene is left open where the match is weak. Size tells how often a clone was seen (once, few, many) or the class of an expanded clone, and some rows leave it out.

J,D,size,V,DNA,CDR3
TRBJ1-6,NA,NA,TRBV5-8,TGTGCCAGCAGCCCCGGGAGTTATAATTCACCCCTCCACTTT,CASSPGSYNSPLHF
TRBJ1-2,TRBD1,once,TRBV3-1/TRBV3-2,TGTGCCAGCAGCGAACGGACAGGGAGGGACTATGGCTACACCTTC,CASSERTGRDYGYTF
TRBJ1-6,NA,once,TRBV3-1/TRBV3-2,TGTGCCAGCAGCCAACGGCAGGATTCACCCCTCCACTTT,CASSQRQDSPLHF
TRBJ1-4,TRBD1,NA,TRBV5-4,TGTGCCAGCAGCTCCGAGACAGGGTCGGGCGAAAAACTGTTTTTT,CASSSETGSGEKLFF
TRBJ2-1,TRBD2,NA,TRBV7-2,TGTGCCAGCAGCTTACTTCGGAGACTAGCGGGCGGAGTAACGCAGTTCTTC,CASSLLRRLAGGVTQFF
TRBJ1-2,NA,NA,TRBV20-1,TGCAGTGCTAGTGGGTATAACTATGGCTACACCTTC,CSASGYNYGYTF
TRBJ1-1,NA,NA,TRBV2,TGTGCCAGCAGTGGTTCGGGGGGCACTGAAGCTTTCTTT,CASSGSGGTEAFF
TRBJ2-3,NA,NA,TRBV7-9,TGTGCCAGCAGCACCTTAGGACGGCCCACAGATACGCAGTATTTT,CASSTLGRPTDTQYF
TRBJ2-1,TRBD2,NA,TRBV5-6,TGTGCCAGCAGCCCGTTTTATCTAGCGGGATACAATGAGCAGTTCTTC,CASSPFYLAGYNEQFF
TRBJ2-7,TRBD1,NA,TRBV7-8,TGTGCCAGCAGCTCCCAGGAAGGGGGCGCTTACGAGCAGTACTTC,CASSSQEGGAYEQYF
TRBJ1-2,TRBD1,NA,TRBV9,TGTGCCAGCAGCCCGGGACAGTCCGACCGCTATGGCTACACCTTC,CASSPGQSDRYGYTF
TRBJ1-2,NA,NA,TRBV6-2/TRBV6-3,TGTGCCAGCAGTCCAGGGCCCCGCTATGGCTACACCTTC,CASSPGPRYGYTF
TRBJ2-7,NA,NA,TRBV3-1/TRBV3-2,TGTGCCAGCAGCCAAGATGTTACAGGGATTCTTGAGCAGTACTTC,CASSQDVTGILEQYF
TRBJ2-2,NA,few,TRBV25-1,TGTGCCAGCAGTAATAGCGGACAGACCGGGGAGCTGTTTTTT,CASSNSGQTGELFF
TRBJ2-2,NA,once,TRBV29-1,TGCAGCGTTGAAGTGGCGCGCCTTGGGACCGGGGAGCTGTTTTTT,CSVEVARLGTGELFF
TRBJ1-6,NA,NA,TRBV5-4,TGTGCCAGCAGCCCCACTTATAATTCACCCCTCCACTTT,CASSPTYNSPLHF
TRBJ1-5,NA,NA,TRBV12-3/TRBV12-4,TGTGCCAGCAGAGACCTACTAGATGCCCAGCATTTT,CASRDLLDAQHF
TRBJ2-1,NA,once,TRBV6-5,TGTGCCAGCAGTTACGGGGTCCAGACCCATGAGCAGTTCTTC,CASSYGVQTHEQFF
TRBJ2-7,TRBD2,NA,TRBV3-1/TRBV3-2,TGTGCCAGCAGCCTTGGGACTAGCGGCTACGAGCAGTACTTC,CASSLGTSGYEQYF
TRBJ2-3,TRBD1,few,TRBV2,TGTGCCAGCAGTGAAGTAGTGCGGACAGGGGGCACAGATACGCAGTATTTT,CASSEVVRTGGTDTQYF
TRBJ2-7,NA,NA,TRBV5-4,TGTGCCAGCAGCTTGGAAGGGGGATCCTACGAGCAGTACTTC,CASSLEGGSYEQYF
TRBJ1-4,TRBD1,NA,TRBV5-4,TGTGCCAGCAGCTTGAATGGCGGGACAGGGGGGGAAAAACTGTTTTTT,CASSLNGGTGGEKLFF
TRBJ2-1,NA,NA,TRBV5-4,TGTGCCAGCAGCCCGGCGGGACTCTCCTCCTACAATGAGCAGTTCTTC,CASSPAGLSSYNEQFF
TRBJ1-1,TRBD1,few,TRBV5-1,TGCGCCAGCAGCGATGACAGGCCCAGGGGGAAAGCTTTCTTT,CASSDDRPRGKAFF
TRBJ2-7,TRBD2,NA,TRBV5-1,TGCGCCAGCAGCTATGACGGGACTAGCGGCTACGAGCAGTACTTC,CASSYDGTSGYEQYF
TRBJ2-5,NA,NA,TRBV6-5,TGTGCCAGCAGTCCCCGGGGGAAGCGACAAGAGACCCAGTACTTC,CASSPRGKRQETQYF
TRBJ1-6,NA,NA,TRBV19,TGTGCCAGTAGCTACCGGACGAGCAGATCACCCCTCCACTTT,CASSYRTSRSPLHF
TRBJ2-7,NA,NA,TRBV25-1,TGTGCCAGCTTACCAGGGATCCGCGAGCAGTACTTC,CASLPGIREQYF
TRBJ1-1,NA,NA,TRBV20-1,TGCAGTGCTAGTCCACGACAGACTTACACTGAAGCTTTCTTT,CSASPRQTYTEAFF
TRBJ1-2,TRBD1,NA,TRBV24-1,TGTGCCACCAGTGATTTGCCCACTCACAGGGGATGGTACTATGGCTACACCTTC,CATSDLPTHRGWYYGYTF
TRBJ1-5,NA,NA,TRBV6-5,TGTGCCAGCAGTTATTATGGTAGCAATCAGCCCCAGCATTTT,CASSYYGSNQPQHF